This T cell receptor beta chain was sequenced for a study of T cells after yellow fever vaccination. Germline lookup yields CDR1 DFQATT and CDR2 SNEGSKA (reference sequence). The CDR3 is 15 residues long. V was pared by 4 bases and J by 3 bases, with 19 bases between. TCRdb processed the 5' RACE reads anew with MiXCR; each CDR3 protein has one entry. The sample consists of approximately 260,000 distinct CDR3 sequences, 10% to 15% of them appearing once. This chain connects TRBV20-1 to TRBJ2-7, with D perhaps matching TRBD2 (5 bases). This sample comprised CD4+ T cells sorted from PBMCs, obtained 45 days after the yellow fever booster vaccination. The TCR comes from a young man who received the YFV17D yellow fever vaccine. CDR3: CSAIKTSGPNYEQYF. In nucleotides, the CDR3 is TGCAGTGCTATCAAAACAAGCGGCCCTAACTACGAGCAGTACTTC.